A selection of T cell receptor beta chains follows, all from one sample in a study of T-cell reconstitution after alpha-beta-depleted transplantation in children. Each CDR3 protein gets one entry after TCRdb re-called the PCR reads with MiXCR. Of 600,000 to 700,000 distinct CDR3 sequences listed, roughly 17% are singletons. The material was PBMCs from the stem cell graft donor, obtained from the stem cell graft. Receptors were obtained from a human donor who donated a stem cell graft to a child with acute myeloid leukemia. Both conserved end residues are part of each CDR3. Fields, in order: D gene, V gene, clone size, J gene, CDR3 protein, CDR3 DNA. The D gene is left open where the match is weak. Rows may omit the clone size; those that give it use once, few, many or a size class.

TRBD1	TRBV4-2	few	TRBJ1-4	CASSSWTGGPNEKLFF	TGTGCCAGCAGCTCCTGGACAGGGGGGCCTAATGAAAAACTGTTTTTT
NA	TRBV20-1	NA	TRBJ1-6	CSASVQAMNSPLHF	TGCAGTGCTAGTGTGCAGGCGATGAATTCACCCCTCCACTTT
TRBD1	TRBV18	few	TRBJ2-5	CASSLRDRGQETQYF	TGTGCCAGCTCACTCCGGGACAGGGGACAAGAGACCCAGTACTTC
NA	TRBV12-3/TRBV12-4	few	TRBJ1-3	CASSFLGRVDRNTIYF	TGTGCCAGCAGTTTTCTGGGCAGGGTCGATCGAAACACCATATATTTT
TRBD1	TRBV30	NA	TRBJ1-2	CAWSEGGGYTF	TGTGCCTGGAGTGAAGGGGGCGGCTACACCTTC
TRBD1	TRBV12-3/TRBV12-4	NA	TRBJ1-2	CASSRTGANYGYTF	TGTGCCAGCAGCCGGACAGGGGCTAACTATGGCTACACCTTC
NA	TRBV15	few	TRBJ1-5	CATSRVQYSNQPQHF	TGTGCCACCAGCAGAGTCCAGTATAGCAATCAGCCCCAGCATTTT
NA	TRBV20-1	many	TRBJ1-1	CSARSLRQTNTEAFF	TGCAGTGCTAGATCCCTAAGACAGACGAACACTGAAGCTTTCTTT
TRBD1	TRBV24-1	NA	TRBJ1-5	CPTSDAGSGGRAQHF	TGTCCCACCAGTGATGCCGGCTCAGGGGGGCGGGCCCAGCATTTT
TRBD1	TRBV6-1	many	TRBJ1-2	CASGGQGDYGYTF	TGTGCCAGCGGTGGACAGGGAGACTATGGCTACACCTTC
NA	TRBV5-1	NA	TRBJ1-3	CASSLGPTDSGNTIYF	TGCGCCAGCAGCTTGGGACCCACGGACTCTGGAAACACCATATATTTT